This T cell receptor (beta chain) was documented in a study of OX40 agonist ivuxolimab in advanced cancers. Sequenced by immunoSEQ multiplex PCR; TCRdb stores in-frame clones only, minus some. The top ten hold around 6.5% of the sample, which has approximately 66,000 clones, approximately 92% seen once. V shed 5 bases, J shed 2 bases, and the junction held 8 bases outside the gene matches. Germline-derived CDR1 and CDR2 are LNHDA and SQIVND (reference sequence). This CDR3 is built from 15 residues. This sample comprised CD4+ or CD8+ T cells sorted from blood, obtained in a trial of the OX40 agonist ivuxolimab. The gene calls are TRBV19 and TRBJ2-5; 7 bases map to TRBD2. The sequence was obtained from an adult with an advanced solid tumor such as melanoma, head and neck, liver or kidney cancer. The CDR3 here is CASSFGSGSQETQYF. In DNA form, the CDR3 reads TGTGCCAGTAGTTTCGGTAGCGGGTCTCAAGAGACCCAGTACTTC.